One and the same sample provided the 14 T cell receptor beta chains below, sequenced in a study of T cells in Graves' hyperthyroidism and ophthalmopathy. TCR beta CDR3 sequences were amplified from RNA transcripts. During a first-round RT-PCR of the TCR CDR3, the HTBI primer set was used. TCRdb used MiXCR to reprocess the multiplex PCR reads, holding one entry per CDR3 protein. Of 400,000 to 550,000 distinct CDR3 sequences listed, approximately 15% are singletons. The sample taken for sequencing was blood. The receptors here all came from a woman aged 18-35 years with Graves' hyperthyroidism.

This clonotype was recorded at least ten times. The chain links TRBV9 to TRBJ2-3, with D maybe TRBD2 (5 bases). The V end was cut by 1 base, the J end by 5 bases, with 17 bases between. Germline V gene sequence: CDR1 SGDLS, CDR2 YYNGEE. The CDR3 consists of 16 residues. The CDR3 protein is CASSVNAGPVGDTQYF. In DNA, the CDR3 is TGTGCCAGCAGCGTAAACGCGGGCCCCGTTGGAGATACGCAGTATTTT.

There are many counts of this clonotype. The CDR3, as DNA: TGTGCCGGAGGGACTAGCTCCTACAATGAGCAGTTCTTC. Translating it yields CAGGTSSYNEQFF. V and J are TRBV30 and TRBJ2-1, with TRBD2 identical over 8 bases. The trim removed 8 bases at V and 0 bases at J, leaving 3 bases unmatched. The germline V gene has CDR1 GTSNPN and CDR2 SVGIG (reference sequence). This CDR3 spans 13 amino acids.

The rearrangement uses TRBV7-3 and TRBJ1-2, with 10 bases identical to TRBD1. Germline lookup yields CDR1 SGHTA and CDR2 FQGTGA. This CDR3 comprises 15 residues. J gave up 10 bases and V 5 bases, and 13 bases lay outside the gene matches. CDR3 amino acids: CASSLRQGAILAYTF. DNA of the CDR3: TGTGCCAGCAGCCTTAGACAGGGGGCGATTTTGGCCTACACCTTC.

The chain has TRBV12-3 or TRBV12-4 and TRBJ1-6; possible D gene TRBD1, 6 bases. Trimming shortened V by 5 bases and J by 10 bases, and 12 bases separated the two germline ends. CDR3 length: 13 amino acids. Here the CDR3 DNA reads TGTGCCAGCAGTCCCCAACAGGGCTCACCCCTCCACTTT. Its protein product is CASSPQQGSPLHF.

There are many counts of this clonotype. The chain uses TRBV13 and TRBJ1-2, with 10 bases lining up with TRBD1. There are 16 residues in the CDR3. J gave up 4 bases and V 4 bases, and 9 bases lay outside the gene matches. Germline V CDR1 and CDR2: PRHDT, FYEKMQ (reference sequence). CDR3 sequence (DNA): TGTGCCAGCAGCTGGGGGACAGGGGCGATGTCCTATGGCTACACCTTC. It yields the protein CASSWGTGAMSYGYTF.

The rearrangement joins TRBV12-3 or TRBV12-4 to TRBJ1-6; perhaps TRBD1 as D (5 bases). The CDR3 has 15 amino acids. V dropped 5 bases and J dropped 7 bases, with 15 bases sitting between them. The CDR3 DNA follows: TGTGCCAGCAGTCCTCCGGGACGCCAAAATTCACCCCTCCACTTT. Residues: CASSPPGRQNSPLHF.

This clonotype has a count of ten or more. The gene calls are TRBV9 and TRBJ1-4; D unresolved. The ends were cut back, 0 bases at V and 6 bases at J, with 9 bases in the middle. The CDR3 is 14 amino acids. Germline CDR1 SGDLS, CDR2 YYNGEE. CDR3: CASSVAVRDEKLFF. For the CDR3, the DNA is TGTGCCAGCAGCGTAGCCGTTCGGGATGAAAAACTGTTTTTT.

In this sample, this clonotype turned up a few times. The CDR3 DNA sequence: TGTGCCACCAGCAGACCAACTAGCGGGGGTGATACGCAGTATTTT. Its translation: CATSRPTSGGDTQYF. The chain couples TRBV15 to TRBJ2-3; 11 bases fit TRBD2. Per germline, CDR1 LNHNV and CDR2 YYDKDF (reference sequence). Trimming took 2 bases from V and 6 from J; bases not matched to a gene: 4. The length of the CDR3 is 15 residues.

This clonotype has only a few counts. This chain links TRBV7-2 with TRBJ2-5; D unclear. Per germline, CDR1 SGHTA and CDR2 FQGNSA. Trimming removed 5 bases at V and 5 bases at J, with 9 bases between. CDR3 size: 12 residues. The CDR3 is CASSPRFETQYF. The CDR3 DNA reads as TGTGCCAGCAGCCCACGATTTGAGACCCAGTACTTC.

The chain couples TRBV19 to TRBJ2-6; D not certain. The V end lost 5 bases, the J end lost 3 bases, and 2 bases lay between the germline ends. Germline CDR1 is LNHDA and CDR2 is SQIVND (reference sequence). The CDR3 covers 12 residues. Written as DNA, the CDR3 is TGTGCCAGTAGTGATGGGGCCAACGTCCTGACTTTC. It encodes CASSDGANVLTF.

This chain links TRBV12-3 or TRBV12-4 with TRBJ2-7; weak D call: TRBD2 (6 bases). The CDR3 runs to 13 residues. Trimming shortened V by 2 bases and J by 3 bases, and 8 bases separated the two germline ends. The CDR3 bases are TGTGCCAGCAGTTTAAGGGAGGTCTACGAGCAGTACTTC. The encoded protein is CASSLREVYEQYF.

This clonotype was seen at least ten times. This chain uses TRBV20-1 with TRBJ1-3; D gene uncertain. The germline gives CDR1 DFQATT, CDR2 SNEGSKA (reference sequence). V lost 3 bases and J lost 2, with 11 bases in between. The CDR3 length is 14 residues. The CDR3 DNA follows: TGCAGTGCTAGCCCGGGCCCCGCTGGAAACACCATATATTTT. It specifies CSASPGPAGNTIYF.

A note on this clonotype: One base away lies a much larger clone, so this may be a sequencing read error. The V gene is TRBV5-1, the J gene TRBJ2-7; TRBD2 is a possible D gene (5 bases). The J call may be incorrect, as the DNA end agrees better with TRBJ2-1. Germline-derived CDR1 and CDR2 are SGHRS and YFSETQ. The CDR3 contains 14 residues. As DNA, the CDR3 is TGCGCCAGCAGCTTACGGGGAGAGTCCTACGAGCAGTTCTTC. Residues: CASSLRGESYEQFF.

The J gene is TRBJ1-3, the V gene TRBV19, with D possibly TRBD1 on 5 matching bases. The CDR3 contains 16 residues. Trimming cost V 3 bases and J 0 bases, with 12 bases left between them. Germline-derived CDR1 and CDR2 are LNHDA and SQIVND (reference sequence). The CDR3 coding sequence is TGTGCCAGTAGTATTCTCGGGACGACCTCTGGAAACACCATATATTTT. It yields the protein CASSILGTTSGNTIYF. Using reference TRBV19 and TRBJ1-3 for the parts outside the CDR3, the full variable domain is DGGITQSPKYLFRKEGQNVTLSCEQNLNHDAMYWYRQDPGQGLRLIYYSQIVNDFQKGDIAEGYSVSREKKESFPLTVTSAQKNPTAFYLCASSILGTTSGNTIYFGEGSWLTVV.